This TCR beta chain was found in a study of persistence of HIV-infected CD4 T cells. V was trimmed by 3 bases and J by 4 bases, leaving 8 bases between them. CDR3 length equals 13 residues. Germline CDR1 SGDLS, CDR2 YYNGEE. This nonspecific control used anti-CD3/anti-CD28 bead stimulation of CD4+ T cells. Sorting selected CD4+ T cells upregulating both CD40 ligand and CD69. Plasma HIV-1 RNA stayed below 50 copies/mL for at least 4 years. CD4+ T cell counts exceeded 400 cells/uL; CMV serology was positive. CD8+ T cells were removed from PBMCs prior to stimulation. Sequencing used immunoSEQ version 4 in survey mode. The method was immunoSEQ multiplex PCR; TCRdb's version includes in-frame clones alone and lacks a portion of them. This sample has about 43,000 clones, with around 89% found just once. Points on this clone: Its target is unknown.

The sample here was CD4+ T cells sorted from PBMCs after roughly 18-hour stimulation, taken from a patient who received antiretroviral therapy. This sequence joins TRBV9 and TRBJ1-5; no definite D call. The source is an adult man with HIV who was CMV-seropositive. CDR3 sequence: CASSAGINQPQHF. Here the CDR3 DNA reads TGTGCCAGCAGCGCCGGGATAAATCAGCCCCAGCATTTT.